The 25 T cell receptor beta chains below all came from one sample that was sequenced in a study of blood T cells in healthy people across ages. Then a second PCR, running roughly 7 to 11 cycles, was carried out with a sample-barcoded 5' primer and a J-beta primer mix. Using its own MiXCR run on the 5' RACE reads, TCRdb lists one record per CDR3 protein. The sample has fewer than 2 million distinct CDR3 sequences; about 39% are singletons. Material for sequencing was blood. The origin of the receptors is a human donor in good health.

This rearrangement joins TRBV4-3 to TRBJ1-4; weak D call: TRBD1 (5 bases). Germline V gene lookup returns CDR1 LGHNA and CDR2 YSLEER. This CDR3 is 16 amino acids long. Trimming cost V 3 bases and J 7 bases, with 18 bases left between them. CDR3 loop: CASSHLPQGSGEKLFF. The CDR3 coding sequence is TGCGCCAGCAGCCATCTCCCTCAGGGATCGGGTGAAAAACTGTTTTTT.

In its sample, this clonotype was seen a few times. A read error may produce the germline difference seen at one junction end. The rearrangement joins TRBV29-1 to TRBJ1-1, with D possibly matching TRBD1 (5 bases). This CDR3 spans 12 amino acids. Germline assignment: CDR1 SQVTM and CDR2 ANQGSEA. The CDR3 DNA reads as TGCAGCGTCTCTCTTCCGGACACTGAAGTTTTCTTT. Translated, it gives CSVSLPDTEVFF.

The chain couples TRBV7-3 to TRBJ2-5; TRBD2 aligns across 12 bases. V was clipped by 4 bases and J by 6 bases; unmatched bases: 15. CDR1 SGHTA and CDR2 FQGTGA come from the germline V gene. The CDR3 has 18 amino acids. The CDR3 protein is CASSSYPGLAGGPKTQYF. CDR3 sequence (DNA): TGTGCCAGCAGCTCCTACCCGGGGCTAGCGGGGGGGCCCAAGACCCAGTACTTC.

This clonotype was detected a few times. V usage is TRBV28 and J usage is TRBJ2-5, with D tentatively TRBD1 (6 bases). The end of the DNA aligns better with TRBJ2-7, so the J call may be wrong. Germline V gene lookup returns CDR1 MDHEN and CDR2 SYDVKM. The CDR3 is 14 residues long. Written as DNA, the CDR3 is TGTGCCAGCAACCCACAGGGTTATACCTACGAGCAGTACTTC. As protein: CASNPQGYTYEQYF.

This chain joins TRBV20-1 and TRBJ2-1; D may match TRBD1 or TRBD2 (5 bases each). CDR1 and CDR2 (germline): DFQATT, SNEGSKA (reference sequence). V was shortened by 4 bases and J by 10 bases, with 20 bases between the two germline ends. The CDR3 is 14 amino acids. This CDR3 reads CSAIGLIGDVEQFF. The DNA of the CDR3 is TGCAGTGCTATAGGGCTGATCGGGGACGTCGAGCAGTTCTTC.

The chain couples TRBV20-1 to TRBJ1-6; D is unclear. The ends were cut back, 3 bases at V and 0 bases at J, with 30 bases in the middle. CDR1 is DFQATT, CDR2 SNEGSKA, per germline (reference sequence). The CDR3 contains 22 residues. CDR3: CSAREAYQTLTLPSSYNSPLHF. CDR3 in DNA: TGCAGTGCTAGGGAGGCCTATCAGACATTAACCCTCCCGAGCTCCTATAATTCACCCCTCCACTTT.

This clonotype was counted ten times or more. This chain connects TRBV4-2 to TRBJ2-3; no reliable D call. CDR1 is LGHNA and CDR2 is YNFKEQ in the germline V gene. V lost 0 bases and J lost 5, with 9 bases in between. The CDR3 is 14 residues long. The CDR3 here is CASSQDRSKDTQYF. The CDR3 DNA reads as TGTGCCAGCAGCCAAGATCGGAGTAAAGATACGCAGTATTTT.

J is TRBJ1-2 and V is TRBV4-1, with 12 bases matching TRBD1. CDR1 MGHRA and CDR2 YSYEKL come from the germline V gene. After removal of 3 bases from V and 0 bases from J, the junction contained 2 bases not matched to a gene. The CDR3 extends over 16 amino acids. Here the CDR3 reads CASSQGQGASNYGYTF. Here the CDR3 DNA reads TGCGCCAGCAGCCAGGGACAGGGGGCATCTAACTATGGCTACACCTTC.

The chain joins TRBV29-1 to TRBJ1-2, with unresolved D. The CDR3 spans 12 residues. In germline, CDR1 is SQVTM, CDR2 ANQGSEA. Trimming stripped 5 bases from V and 4 bases from J, with 11 bases between. CDR3 in amino acids: CSVSPGGYGYTF. In DNA form, the CDR3 reads TGCAGCGTTTCCCCCGGTGGCTATGGCTACACCTTC. The full variable domain, with the rest looked up from reference TRBV29-1 and TRBJ1-2, is SAVISQKPSRDICQRGTSLTIQCQVDSQVTMMFWYRQQPGQSLTLIATANQGSEATYESGFVIDKFPISRPNLTFSTLTVSNMSPEDSSIYLCSVSPGGYGYTFGSGTRLTVV.

In the case of this clonotype: At one boundary the junction diverges from the germline segment, which might be a read error. V is TRBV18 and J is TRBJ2-1, with D unresolved. The V gene's germline CDR1 is KGHSH and CDR2 LQKENI. CDR3 length: 12 residues. CDR3 sequence reads: CASSPINNEQFF. In nucleotides, the CDR3 is TGTGCCAGTTCACCGATCAACAATGAGCAGTTCTTC.

The sample holds a few counts of this clonotype. J is TRBJ2-1 and V is TRBV11-3; TRBD2 agrees at 11 bases. CDR3 length: 17 residues. The germline gives CDR1 SGHNT, CDR2 YENEEA. Losses at the gene ends were 4 bases for V and 5 bases for J; bases not matched to a gene: 10. Here the CDR3 DNA reads TGTGCCAGCAGCTCGGGCAGCGGGACTAGCGGAAACAATGAGCAGTTCTTC. Amino acid sequence: CASSSGSGTSGNNEQFF.

This chain uses TRBV24-1 with TRBJ2-3, with 8 bases lining up with TRBD1. Germline loops: CDR1 KGHDR, CDR2 SFDVKD. The V segment lost 2 bases and the J segment 4 bases; nucleotides outside the gene matches: 4. CDR3 size: 15 residues. CDR3 bases: TGTGCCACCAGTGATTCCCGACAGGGGCCAGATACGCAGTATTTT. Its protein is CATSDSRQGPDTQYF.

The sample holds a few counts of this clonotype. This rearrangement joins TRBV12-3 or TRBV12-4 to TRBJ2-1; tentatively, D is TRBD2 (6 bases). This CDR3 is built from 15 residues. V was shortened by 3 bases and J by 7 bases, with 16 bases between the two germline ends. The CDR3 here is CASSLAGPRWNEQFF. As DNA, the CDR3 is TGTGCCAGCAGTTTGGCGGGACCTAGGTGGAATGAGCAGTTCTTC.

The chain employs TRBV9 and TRBJ2-5; D assignment may be TRBD1 or TRBD2 (5 bases each). Trimming took 3 bases from V and 2 from J, leaving 11 bases between them. The CDR3 totals 14 residues. The germline gives CDR1 SGDLS, CDR2 YYNGEE. CDR3 bases: TGTGCCAGCAGCGGAGGGGTACAGCAAGAGACCCAGTACTTC. It translates to CASSGGVQQETQYF.

In its sample, this clonotype was seen a few times. J is TRBJ1-6 and V is TRBV19; no clear D gene. Germline CDR1 LNHDA, CDR2 SQIVND (reference sequence). With 5 bases removed from V and 5 bases from J, the gap between germline ends came to 13 bases. The length of the CDR3 is 15 residues. The CDR3 is CASSRGPIHNSPLHF. The CDR3 DNA reads TGTGCCAGTAGTCGTGGACCCATCCATAATTCACCCCTCCACTTT.

This clonotype was seen a few times. V and J are TRBV12-3 or TRBV12-4 and TRBJ2-5, with D maybe TRBD2 (7 bases). This CDR3 has 16 residues. V gave up 5 bases and J gave up 7 bases, with 23 bases separating them. The CDR3 DNA is TGTGCCAGCAGTCCTGGGGAGCGGGGACAAGATGGGACCCAGTACTTC. It is translated as CASSPGERGQDGTQYF.

This clonotype was recorded only once. The V call is TRBV18, the J call TRBJ2-7; D possibly corresponds to TRBD1 (6 bases). This CDR3 comprises 16 residues. Trimming cost V 1 base and J 0 bases, with 13 bases left between them. CDR1 is KGHSH and CDR2 is LQKENI in the germline V gene. This CDR3 is CASSPRDRTYSYEQYF. For the CDR3, the DNA is TGTGCCAGCTCACCACGCGACAGGACCTACTCCTACGAGCAGTACTTC.

This clonotype was detected a few times. The V and J genes are TRBV9 and TRBJ2-7, with 8 bases that match TRBD2. Germline V gene sequence: CDR1 SGDLS, CDR2 YYNGEE. The CDR3 is 16 amino acids. J gave up 3 bases and V 4 bases, and 12 bases lay outside the gene matches. The CDR3 region is CASSPQRGGGFYEQYF. The DNA for the CDR3 is TGTGCCAGCAGCCCCCAACGAGGCGGGGGGTTCTACGAGCAGTACTTC.

This clonotype appeared a few times. The V call is TRBV20-1, the J call TRBJ2-7; D could derive from TRBD1 or TRBD2 (5 bases each). Trimming removed 5 bases from V and 4 bases from J, with 9 bases in between. Germline CDR1 and CDR2: DFQATT and SNEGSKA (reference sequence). The CDR3 sequence is 11 residues long. The CDR3 coding sequence is TGCAGTGCTGGGGACGAGTACGAGCAGTACTTC. Its translation is CSAGDEYEQYF.

The chain combines TRBV7-6 with TRBJ2-6, with TRBD2 as a possible D gene (5 bases). V lost 1 base and J 7 bases, leaving 11 bases between the germline ends. This CDR3 region has 15 residues. Germline V CDR1 and CDR2: SGHVS, FNYEAQ. CDR3 coding DNA: TGTGCCAGCAGCTTAGGTTACGGGGAAGCCAACGTCCTGACTTTC. This sequence encodes CASSLGYGEANVLTF.

The chain combines TRBV6-1 with TRBJ1-1, with 12 nucleotides matching TRBD1. CDR1 and CDR2 (germline): MNHNS, SASEGT. With 3 bases clipped from V and 4 bases from J, the junction kept 9 bases outside the gene matches. This CDR3 is built from 17 residues. The CDR3 bases are TGTGCCAGCAGTGAGGGACAGGGGGCGAGGGCGGGCACTGAAGCTTTCTTT. Encoded protein: CASSEGQGARAGTEAFF.

Worth noting for this clonotype: This is likely a read error, given that the CDR3 carries no conserved phenylalanine or tryptophan at its end. CDR3 sequence (DNA): TGTGCCAGCAGCTCAATCTTGGATACGGAGCCCTACGAGCAGTACTGC. This translates into CASSSILDTEPYEQYC. V and J are TRBV7-8 and TRBJ2-4; D remains unclear. The J call may be mistaken, given a closer DNA end match to TRBJ2-7. The germline CDR1 and CDR2 sequences are SGHVS and FQNEAQ. The CDR3 length is 16 residues.

In its sample, this clonotype was seen a few times. CDR3 coding DNA: TGTGCCAGCAGCTTTAGAGGAGGCTTAGCAGCTACGCAGTTCTTC. Amino acids: CASSFRGGLAATQFF. J is TRBJ2-1 and V is TRBV11-2; D may be TRBD2 (5 bases). CDR3 length: 15 residues. The germline V gene has CDR1 SGHAT and CDR2 FQNNGV. V shed 3 bases and J shed 12 bases, with 21 bases lying between them. Variable domain in full (rest from reference TRBV11-2 and TRBJ2-1): EAGVAQSPRYKIIEKRQSVAFWCNPISGHATLYWYQQILGQGPKLLIQFQNNGVVDDSQLPKDRFSAERLKGVDSTLKIQPAKLEDSAVYLCASSFRGGLAATQFFGPGTRLTVL.

The gene calls are TRBV12-3 or TRBV12-4 and TRBJ1-1, with D possibly matching TRBD1 (6 bases). The CDR3 is 13 amino acids. V lost 6 bases and J lost 5, with 13 bases in between. The CDR3 loop reads CASRVRGGTEAFF. For the CDR3, the DNA is TGTGCCAGCAGAGTCAGGGGAGGGACTGAAGCTTTCTTT.

This clonotype appeared a few times. The rearrangement uses TRBV29-1 and TRBJ1-1; weak D call: TRBD1 (5 bases). V gave up 5 bases and J gave up 2 bases, with 15 bases separating them. The CDR3 sequence is 14 residues long. Germline CDR1 and CDR2: SQVTM and ANQGSEA. The CDR3 reads CSVQGAGPNTEAFF. CDR3 nucleotides: TGCAGCGTTCAAGGGGCAGGGCCTAACACTGAAGCTTTCTTT.